Shown below are 10 T cell receptor beta chains from a single sample sequenced in a study of T cell clonality in common variable immunodeficiency (dated by TCRdb to the mid-2010s). Receptor amplification or capture employed the immunoSEQ multiplex PCR assay. TCRdb stores this immuneACCESS table with in-frame sequences only. Part of the clones is absent; in the studies checked, under half of the shortfall reflects unresolved V genes, and no reason is known for the rest. For this sample, around 47,000 clones are listed, none of them singletons. 2% to 2.5% of the sample lies in the top ten. The sequenced sample was peripheral blood mononuclear cells. These receptors all come from a person aged 18-69 years in good health.

To note about this clone: The read halts 3 residues ahead of the CDR3 end, with the missing end drawn from the germline J gene. The chain couples TRBV5-5 to TRBJ2-1; weak D call: TRBD2 (6 bases). The CDR3 is made up of 15 amino acids. The V end lost 0 bases, the J end lost 5 bases, and 12 bases lay between the germline ends. CDR1 is SGHKS, CDR2 YYEKEE, per germline (reference sequence). CDR3 sequence: CASSLGPAGDNEQFF. CDR3 DNA (partial): TGTGCCAGCAGCTTGGGGCCAGCGGGCGACAATGAG.

This clone was recorded at least ten times. The read gets to within 3 residues of the CDR3 end, and the germline J gene fills in the rest. The J gene is TRBJ2-5, the V gene TRBV20-1, with D perhaps matching TRBD2 (5 bases). This CDR3 has 12 residues. Trimming removed 7 bases at V and 4 bases at J, with 13 bases between. Germline values: CDR1 DFQATT, CDR2 SNEGSKA (reference sequence). The CDR3 spells CSGLRGPETQYF. Partial CDR3 DNA: TGCAGTGGGCTAAGAGGGCCAGAGACC.

This clone was seen many times. The CDR3 end falls 3 residues outside the read, so it is completed with the germline J gene. The chain couples TRBV5-1 to TRBJ2-3; D possibly corresponds to TRBD1 (6 bases). CDR3 length: 14 residues. Germline assignment: CDR1 SGHRS and CDR2 YFSETQ. Trimming took off 2 bases at V and 4 bases at J, with 11 bases between the two ends. The CDR3: CASSLQGGPDTQYF. The CDR3 bases that were read are TGCGCCAGCAGCTTACAGGGCGGCCCAGATACG.

This clone was counted a few times. The CDR3 is cut off 3 residues early in the read; its end comes from the germline J gene. The V call is TRBV6-1, the J call TRBJ2-3, with D possibly being TRBD2 (5 bases). This CDR3 region has 15 residues. Germline CDR1 is MNHNS and CDR2 is SASEGT. The CDR3 spells CASSDGATGRETQYF. CDR3 DNA, as far as it was read: TGTGCCAGCAGTGATGGCGCTACGGGGAGAGAGACG.

In its sample, this clone was seen many times. The CDR3 extends 3 residues past the end of the read, so its final part is completed from the germline J gene. This chain connects TRBV5-6 to TRBJ1-2; TRBD1 is a possible D gene (6 bases). CDR3 length: 13 residues. Germline V gene lookup returns CDR1 SGHDT and CDR2 YYEEEE. V was clipped by 0 bases and J by 4 bases, with 7 bases between them. The CDR3 reads CASSLEGGYGYTF. The DNA read from the CDR3 is TGTGCCAGCAGCTTGGAAGGGGGCTATGGC.

Ten or more counts support this clone. Read data end 3 residues before the CDR3 end; the end is taken from the germline J gene. The chain recombines TRBV14 with TRBJ2-1, with 13 bases lining up with TRBD2. Germline CDR1 is SGHDN and CDR2 is FVKESK. The V and J ends lost 4 bases and 7 bases, in that order; junction bases with no gene match: 10. The CDR3 is made up of 17 amino acids. The part of the CDR3 DNA that was read is TGTGCCAGCAGCCGAACTAGCGGGGGGGCGATGGGGAATGAG. It encodes CASSRTSGGAMGNE. The whole CDR3 sequence is CASSRTSGGAMGNEQFF.

This clone was detected ten times or more. Read data end 3 residues before the CDR3 end; the end is taken from the germline J gene. The chain couples TRBV15 to TRBJ2-7, with D possibly being TRBD2 (6 bases). Germline V gene lookup returns CDR1 LNHNV and CDR2 YYDKDF (reference sequence). V was clipped by 1 base and J by 4 bases, with 14 bases between them. The CDR3 totals 15 residues. The CDR3 sequence is CATSRGGVEEYEQYF. The sequenced CDR3 bases are TGTGCCACCAGCAGAGGCGGGGTAGAGGAGTACGAG.

This clone was seen at least ten times. With the read ending 3 residues before the CDR3 end, the germline J gene is used to fill in that end. The chain recombines TRBV5-1 with TRBJ2-3; D is unclear. Trimming pared 2 bases from V and 0 bases from J, leaving 7 bases between. CDR1 is SGHRS, CDR2 YFSETQ, per germline. This CDR3 spans 14 amino acids. The sequenced CDR3 bases are TGCGCCAGCAGCTTCAGAACGAGCACAGATACG. Translated, it gives CASSFRTSTDT. The full CDR3 sequence reads CASSFRTSTDTQYF.

This clone was recorded at least ten times. The CDR3 end lies 3 residues beyond the end of the read and is filled in from the germline J gene. The chain joins TRBV6-1 to TRBJ1-6, with D possibly being TRBD1 (5 bases). Germline CDR1 and CDR2: MNHNS and SASEGT. Between the trimmed V and J ends, which lost 4 bases and 0 bases, there was a span of 7 bases. This CDR3 region has 15 residues. The covered CDR3 bases are TGTGCCAGCAGTGCCACAGGCTCCTATAATTCACCC. It yields the protein CASSATGSYNSP. The full CDR3 reads CASSATGSYNSPLHF.

This clone showed up many times. The read ends 3 residues shy of where the CDR3 ends; the end is completed using the germline J gene. The J gene is TRBJ2-4, the V gene TRBV19; D call uncertain. Per the germline V gene, CDR1 is LNHDA and CDR2 is SQIVND (reference sequence). This CDR3 contains 12 residues. This CDR3 is CASSIERTIQYF. Partial CDR3 DNA: TGTGCCAGTAGTATAGAGCGTACGATT. Supplemented by reference TRBV19 and TRBJ2-4, the full variable domain reads DGGITQSPKYLFRKEGQNVTLSCEQNLNHDAMYWYRQDPGQGLRLIYYSQIVNDFQKGDIAEGYSVSREKKESFPLTVTSAQKNPTAFYLCASSIERTIQYFGAGTRLSVL.